The 5 T cell receptor beta chains reported below all come from one sample, sequenced in a study of blood T cell repertoires in COVID-19. Measured with immunoSEQ multiplex PCR; TCRdb has only the in-frame clones, and not every one. Of about 100,000 clones detected, about 75% appear once; the ten largest clones hold approximately 5.9%. The sequenced sample consisted of peripheral blood. The receptors were sampled from an elderly man with acute or convalescent COVID-19.

The chain is built from TRBV12-5 and TRBJ2-3, with 10 bases lining up with TRBD2. V dropped 4 bases and J dropped 2; count of bases not matched to a gene: 3. Germline values: CDR1 LGHNT, CDR2 FRNRAP. The CDR3 spans 15 residues. CDR3 amino acids: CASGWTSGNTDTQYF. The CDR3 DNA is TGTGCTAGTGGTTGGACTAGCGGTAACACAGATACGCAGTATTTT. Together with reference TRBV12-5 and TRBJ2-3, the CDR3 gives the full variable domain: DARVTQTPRHKVTEMGQEVTMRCQPILGHNTVFWYRQTMMQGLELLAYFRNRAPLDDSGMPKDRFSAEMPDATLATLKIQPSEPRDSAVYFCASGWTSGNTDTQYFGPGTRLTVL.

The CDR3 loop reads CASLLSGQGMTGELFF. The CDR3 DNA sequence: TGTGCCAGTTTACTCTCGGGACAGGGGATGACCGGGGAGCTGTTTTTT. This rearrangement joins TRBV19 to TRBJ2-2; 10 bases agree with TRBD1. In germline, CDR1 is LNHDA, CDR2 SQIVND (reference sequence). V was clipped by 8 bases and J by 5 bases; unmatched bases: 11. This CDR3 spans 16 amino acids.

The gene calls are TRBV5-1 and TRBJ1-1, with D uncertain. CDR3 length equals 12 residues. Germline V gene sequence: CDR1 SGHRS, CDR2 YFSETQ. Trimming pared 4 bases from V and 1 base from J, leaving 5 bases between. CDR3 in amino acids: CASSPGNTEAFF. The DNA of the CDR3 is TGCGCCAGCAGCCCAGGGAACACTGAAGCTTTCTTT. The full variable domain, completed using reference TRBV5-1 and TRBJ1-1, is KAGVTQTPRYLIKTRGQQVTLSCSPISGHRSVSWYQQTPGQGLQFLFEYFSETQRNKGNFPGRFSGRQFSNSRSEMNVSTLELGDSALYLCASSPGNTEAFFGQGTRLTVV.

This clone was seen at least ten times. The chain uses TRBV4-3 and TRBJ2-7; 8 bases map to TRBD1. Germline CDR1 reads LGHNA; CDR2 reads YSLEER. The CDR3 length is 15 residues. Trimming at V came to 1 base and at J to 5 bases, leaving 7 bases not matched to a gene. Written as DNA, the CDR3 is TGCGCCAGCAGCCAAGGGACAGGGAATTACCACGAGCAGTACTTC. Its protein product is CASSQGTGNYHEQYF.

This clone was detected a few times. The chain combines TRBV19 with TRBJ2-2; tentatively, D is TRBD2 (5 bases). This CDR3 comprises 16 residues. The ends were cut back, 4 bases at V and 2 bases at J, with 14 bases in the middle. The germline gives CDR1 LNHDA, CDR2 SQIVND (reference sequence). The CDR3 DNA follows: TGTGCCAGTAGTACAGGACTCGTACTCAACACCGGGGAGCTGTTTTTT. It is translated as CASSTGLVLNTGELFF.